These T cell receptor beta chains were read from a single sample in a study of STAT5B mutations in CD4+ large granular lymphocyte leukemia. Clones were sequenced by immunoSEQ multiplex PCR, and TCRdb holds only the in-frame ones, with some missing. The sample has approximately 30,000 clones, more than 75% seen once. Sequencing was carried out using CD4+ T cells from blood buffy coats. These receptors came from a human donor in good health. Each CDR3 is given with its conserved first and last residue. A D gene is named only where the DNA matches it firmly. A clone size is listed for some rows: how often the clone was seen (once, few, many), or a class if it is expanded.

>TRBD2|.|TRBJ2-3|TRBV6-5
TGTGCCAGCAGTTCTCTAGCGGGCCTCACAGATACGCAGTATTTT
CASSSLAGLTDTQYF
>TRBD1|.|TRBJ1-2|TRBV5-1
TGCGCCAGCAGTGTGACAGGGAACTATGGCTACACCTTC
CASSVTGNYGYTF
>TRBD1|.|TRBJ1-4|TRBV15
TGTGCCACCAGCAGAGATCGGACAGGGGTAAATGAAAAACTGTTTTTT
CATSRDRTGVNEKLFF
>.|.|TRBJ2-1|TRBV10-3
TGTGCCATCACCCCCGACGCCGACAATGAGCAGTTCTTC
CAITPDADNEQFF
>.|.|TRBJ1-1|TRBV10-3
TGTGCCACCACTAGTGGACCTCCGGACGAAGCTTTCTTT
CATTSGPPDEAFF
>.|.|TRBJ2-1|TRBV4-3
TGCGCCAGCAGCCAAGACAGGAGCGGTTTCTACAATGAGCAGTTCTTC
CASSQDRSGFYNEQFF
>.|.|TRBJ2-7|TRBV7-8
TGTGCCAGCAGCGGACCCGGGACCCCCGGGACCCACGAGCAGTACTTC
CASSGPGTPGTHEQYF
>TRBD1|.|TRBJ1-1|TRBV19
TGTGCCAGTAGAGACAGGGGCCAGAACACTGAAGCTTTCTTT
CASRDRGQNTEAFF
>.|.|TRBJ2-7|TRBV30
TGTGCCTGGACTGGGGGCGGCGAGCAGTACTTC
CAWTGGGEQYF
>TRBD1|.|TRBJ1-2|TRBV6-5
TGTGCCAGCAGTTACTTTGGACAGGGGATAAGTGGCTACACCTTC
CASSYFGQGISGYTF
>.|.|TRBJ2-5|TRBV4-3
TGCGCCAGCAGCCAAGAGCTGGGAAAAGAGACCCAGTACTTC
CASSQELGKETQYF
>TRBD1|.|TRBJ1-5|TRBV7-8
TGTGCCAGCAGCTTAGGGCAACCGGGACAGGGATATCAGCCCCAGCATTTT
CASSLGQPGQGYQPQHF
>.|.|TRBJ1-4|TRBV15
TGTGCCACCAGCAGCCCGAGGGGTTTTGAAAAACTGTTTTTT
CATSSPRGFEKLFF
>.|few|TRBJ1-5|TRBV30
TGTGCCTGGAGTAGAGGGCACAATCAGCCCCAGCATTTT
CAWSRGHNQPQHF
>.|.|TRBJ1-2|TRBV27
TGTGCCAGCAGTAAGGACTTTAACTATGGCTACACCTTC
CASSKDFNYGYTF
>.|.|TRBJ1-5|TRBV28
TGTGCCAGCAGTTTAGCAGGGTGGAGCAATCAGCCCCAGCATTTT
CASSLAGWSNQPQHF
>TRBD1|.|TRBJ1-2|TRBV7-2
TGTGCCAGCAGCTTCCCGGGACAGGGTTCCTATGGCTACACCTTC
CASSFPGQGSYGYTF
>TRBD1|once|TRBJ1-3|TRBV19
TGTGCCAGTAGTCTCCGACAGGGAAACATATATTTT
CASSLRQGNIYF
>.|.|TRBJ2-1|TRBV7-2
TGTGCCAGCAGCTTAGCCCGGGGAGTGTTCTTC
CASSLARGVFF
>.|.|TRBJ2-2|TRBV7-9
TGTGCCAGCAATCCCGGAGGGGCGCGGGGCACCGGGGAGCTGTTTTTT
CASNPGGARGTGELFF
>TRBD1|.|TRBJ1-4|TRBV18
TGTGCCAGCTCATCCGGGACAGGGAATGAAAAACTGTTTTTT
CASSSGTGNEKLFF
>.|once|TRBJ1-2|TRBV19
TGTGCCAGTAGTCTCCGGGACAAGTGGTACTATGGCTACACCTTC
CASSLRDKWYYGYTF
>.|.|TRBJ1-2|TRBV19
TGTGCCAGTAGGGCCGACGGCTACTATGGCTACACCTTC
CASRADGYYGYTF
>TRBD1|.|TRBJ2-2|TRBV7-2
TGTGCCAGCAGCTTCAGTAACAGGGGCGGGGAGCTGTTTTTT
CASSFSNRGGELFF
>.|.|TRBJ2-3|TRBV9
TGTGCCAGCAGCGTAAGCGGGAGCACAGATACGCAGTATTTT
CASSVSGSTDTQYF
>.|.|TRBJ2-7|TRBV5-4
TGTGCCAGCAGCTTGGAACCGACCTACGAGCAGTACTTC
CASSLEPTYEQYF
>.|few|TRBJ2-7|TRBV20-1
TGCAGTGCGGAAGGCCGCTTCGAGCAGTACTTC
CSAEGRFEQYF
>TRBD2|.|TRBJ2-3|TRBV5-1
TGCGCCACCGGGGGACTACCCTCTAGCACAGATACGCAGTATTTT
CATGGLPSSTDTQYF
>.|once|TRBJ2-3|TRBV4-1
TGCGCCAGCAGCCAAGACTGGAACACAGATACGCAGTATTTT
CASSQDWNTDTQYF
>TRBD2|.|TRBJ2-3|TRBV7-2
TGTGCCAGCACCCCCGGGTTTAGCGGGGTCCTCGGGGGAGATACGCAGTATTTT
CASTPGFSGVLGGDTQYF
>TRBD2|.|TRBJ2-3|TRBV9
TGTGCCAGCAGCGTCCGTCCAGCGGGGGGGAGCACAGATACGCAGTATTTT
CASSVRPAGGSTDTQYF
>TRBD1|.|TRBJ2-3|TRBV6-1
TGTGCCAGCATTGCAGGGGGATTTACAGATACGCAGTATTTT
CASIAGGFTDTQYF
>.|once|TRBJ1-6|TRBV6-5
TGTGCCAGCACTCCGACTGGGTTGGGCTCACCCCTCCACTTT
CASTPTGLGSPLHF
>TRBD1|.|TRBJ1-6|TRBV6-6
TGTGCCAGCAGACAAACACAGGGGGCAGGTAATTCACCCCTCCACTTT
CASRQTQGAGNSPLHF
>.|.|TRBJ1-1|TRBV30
TGTGCCTGGAGGGGCCGGAATGGGCAGGCGAACACTGAAGCTTTCTTT
CAWRGRNGQANTEAFF
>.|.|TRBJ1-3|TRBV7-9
TGTGCCAGCAGCTCCGGAGATGCTGGAAACACCATATATTTT
CASSSGDAGNTIYF
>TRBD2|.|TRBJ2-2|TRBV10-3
TGTGCCATCAGTGCGGGAGGGCCGACCGGGGAGCTGTTTTTT
CAISAGGPTGELFF
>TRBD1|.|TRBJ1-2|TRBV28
TGTGCCAGCAGCCCACCGACAGGGATGGATGGCTACACCTTC
CASSPPTGMDGYTF
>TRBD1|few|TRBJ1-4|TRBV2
TGTGCCAGCACCCGGGACAGTTATGAAAAACTGTTTTTT
CASTRDSYEKLFF
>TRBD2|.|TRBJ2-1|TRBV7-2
TGTGCCAGCAGCTTAGTTAGTGCGGGAGGAGCCTACAATGAGCAGTTCTTC
CASSLVSAGGAYNEQFF
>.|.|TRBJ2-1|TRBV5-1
TGCGCCAGCCGACAGAACAATGAGCAGTTCTTC
CASRQNNEQFF
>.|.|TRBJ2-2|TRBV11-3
TGTGCCAGCAGCCCAAGTAGGGTCGCCGCGAACACCGGGGAGCTGTTTTTT
CASSPSRVAANTGELFF
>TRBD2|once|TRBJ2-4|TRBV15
TGTGCCACCAGCACGGGACTAGCGGGAGGTTATTTAGCCAAAAACATTCAGTACTTC
CATSTGLAGGYLAKNIQYF
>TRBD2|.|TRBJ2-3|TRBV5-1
TGCGCCAGCAGCTTCCGACTAGCGGGGGGGCGAGAAGATACGCAGTATTTT
CASSFRLAGGREDTQYF
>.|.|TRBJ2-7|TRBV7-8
TGTGCCAGCAGCTCCAAGGGGAGACTCAACGAGCAGTACTTC
CASSSKGRLNEQYF
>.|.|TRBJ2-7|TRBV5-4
TGTGCCAGCAGCCCCGGGACCTACGAGCAGTACTTC
CASSPGTYEQYF
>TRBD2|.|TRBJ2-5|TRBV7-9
TGTGCCAGCACGAGAAGCGGGGGTAGAGAGACCCAGTACTTC
CASTRSGGRETQYF
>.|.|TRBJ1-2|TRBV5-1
TGCGCCAGCAGCCCCGACAGCTACTATGGCTACACCTTC
CASSPDSYYGYTF
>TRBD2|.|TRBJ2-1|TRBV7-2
TGTGCCAGCAGCACAGAGCTAGCGGGACCCTACAATGAGCAGTTCTTC
CASSTELAGPYNEQFF
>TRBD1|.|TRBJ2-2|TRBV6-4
TGTGCCAGCAGTGACCCCCTGGACAGGGGGCTAAACACCGGGGAGCTGTTTTTT
CASSDPLDRGLNTGELFF
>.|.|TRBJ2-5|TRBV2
TGTGCCAGCAGTGGTCACCTTCAAGAGACCCAGTACTTC
CASSGHLQETQYF
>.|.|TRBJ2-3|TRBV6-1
TGTGCCAGCAGTAACAAGCGGTTTAGCACAGATACGCAGTATTTT
CASSNKRFSTDTQYF
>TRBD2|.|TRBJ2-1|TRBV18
TGTGCCAGCTCACCACGAGGTAGCGGGGGGGCCAGGGATGAGCAGTTCTTC
CASSPRGSGGARDEQFF
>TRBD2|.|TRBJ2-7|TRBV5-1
TGCGCCAGCACCGCTTTCGCCGGGACTAGCGGGAGTTACGAGCAGTACTTC
CASTAFAGTSGSYEQYF
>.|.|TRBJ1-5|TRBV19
TGTGCCAGTAGTATAGACCGTAGCAATCAGCCCCAGCATTTT
CASSIDRSNQPQHF